Below, 13 T cell receptor beta chains from the same sample are listed, as sequenced in a study of blood T cell repertoires in COVID-19. Assay used: immunoSEQ multiplex PCR; TCRdb lists only in-frame clones, some missing. Of 200,000 to 300,000 clones listed, 90% are singletons. The sample taken for sequencing was peripheral blood. The receptor set was obtained from a woman in her 40s with acute or convalescent COVID-19.

This chain links TRBV19 with TRBJ1-1, with D possibly matching TRBD1 (6 bases). V was cut by 5 bases and J by 5 bases, with 15 bases left in between. The V gene's germline CDR1 is LNHDA and CDR2 SQIVND (reference sequence). CDR3 length equals 14 residues. DNA for the CDR3: TGTGCCAGTAGTGCCCGAGGGGGTCGAACTGAAGCTTTCTTT. Its translation is CASSARGGRTEAFF.

The chain links TRBV27 to TRBJ2-7, with 12 bases identical to TRBD2. The CDR3 totals 16 residues. Germline V CDR1 and CDR2: MNHEY, SMNVEV (reference sequence). Unmatched junction bases numbered 5, after V lost 2 bases and J lost 3 bases. CDR3: CASSLTSGGPYYEQYV. The CDR3 DNA follows: TGTGCCAGCAGTTTAACTAGCGGGGGGCCTTACTACGAGCAGTACGTC.

The chain is built from TRBV5-6 and TRBJ1-6, with D maybe TRBD1 (5 bases). CDR1 SGHDT and CDR2 YYEEEE come from the germline V gene. The CDR3 length is 15 residues. With 4 bases removed from V and 10 bases from J, the gap between germline ends came to 18 bases. This chain's CDR3 is CASSPEGRASSPLHF. The CDR3 DNA follows: TGTGCCAGCAGCCCGGAGGGCAGGGCAAGCTCACCCCTCCACTTT. The full variable domain, completed using reference TRBV5-6 and TRBJ1-6, is DAGVTQSPTHLIKTRGQQVTLRCSPKSGHDTVSWYQQALGQGPQFIFQYYEEEERQRGNFPDRFSGHQFPNYSSELNVNALLLGDSALYLCASSPEGRASSPLHFGNGTRLTVT.

The rearrangement uses TRBV12-3 or TRBV12-4 and TRBJ2-3; weak D call: TRBD1 (5 bases). The CDR3 length is 13 residues. The V gene lost 5 bases and the J gene lost 4 bases, with 10 bases spanning the gap. CDR3 sequence: CASSPMGPDTQYF. For the CDR3, the DNA is TGTGCCAGCAGTCCCATGGGGCCAGATACGCAGTATTTT.

The chain couples TRBV7-2 to TRBJ1-4; D is perhaps TRBD1 (5 bases). The CDR3 spans 19 residues. Germline-derived CDR1 and CDR2 are SGHTA and FQGNSA. Trimming took 0 bases from V and 2 from J, leaving 19 bases between them. The CDR3 protein is CASSLAGGDQEATNEKLFF. CDR3 DNA sequence: TGTGCCAGCAGCTTAGCGGGGGGGGACCAAGAGGCGACTAATGAAAAACTGTTTTTT.

The sample holds a few counts of this clone. The chain employs TRBV19 and TRBJ1-2, with D uncertain. The CDR3 has 12 residues. Per the germline V gene, CDR1 is LNHDA and CDR2 is SQIVND (reference sequence). Trimming pared 6 bases from V and 0 bases from J, leaving 5 bases between. CDR3 sequence (DNA): TGTGCCAGTAGAACAGCTAACTATGGCTACACCTTC. It encodes CASRTANYGYTF.

The V gene is TRBV19, the J gene TRBJ1-2, with D possibly TRBD1 on 6 matching bases. This CDR3 has 13 amino acids. In germline, CDR1 is LNHDA, CDR2 SQIVND (reference sequence). The ends were cut back, 3 bases at V and 11 bases at J, with 16 bases in the middle. As DNA, the CDR3 is TGTGCCAGTAGTATTCCCGGTTCAGGGGTTTACACCTTC. This gives the protein CASSIPGSGVYTF.

The chain employs TRBV7-9 and TRBJ1-4, with 7 nucleotides matching TRBD1. From germline, CDR1 is SEHNR and CDR2 FQNEAQ (reference sequence). This CDR3 has 15 residues. The junction had 9 bases not matched to a gene; V was cut back by 6 bases and J by 5 bases. CDR3 DNA sequence: TGTGCCAGCAGTTATATCGACAGGGACAATGAAAAACTGTTTTTT. It codes for CASSYIDRDNEKLFF.

The chain has TRBV5-1 and TRBJ1-2; no clear D gene. Trimming removed 0 bases at V and 3 bases at J, with 21 bases between. The V gene's germline CDR1 is SGHRS and CDR2 YFSETQ. The CDR3 runs to 18 residues. DNA of the CDR3: TGCGCCAGCAGCTTGGCCGGAGGACCCCCTGCCGATCACTATGGCTACACCTTC. This encodes CASSLAGGPPADHYGYTF.

The chain employs TRBV5-4 and TRBJ2-2; D uncertain. CDR1 SGHNT and CDR2 YYREEE come from the germline V gene (reference sequence). The CDR3 runs 16 residues. Deletions cut 2 bases from V and 2 bases from J, with 13 bases between. The CDR3 is CASSFGSSLNTGELFF. DNA for the CDR3: TGTGCCAGCAGCTTTGGTAGTAGCCTAAACACCGGGGAGCTGTTTTTT. The whole variable domain, filled in from reference TRBV5-4 and TRBJ2-2, reads ETGVTQSPTHLIKTRGQQVTLRCSSQSGHNTVSWYQQALGQGPQFIFQYYREEENGRGNFPPRFSGLQFPNYSSELNVNALELDDSALYLCASSFGSSLNTGELFFGEGSRLTVL.

This rearrangement joins TRBV7-3 to TRBJ1-5; 10 nucleotides align to TRBD1. Germline values: CDR1 SGHTA, CDR2 FQGTGA. Trimming at V came to 4 bases and at J to 7 bases, leaving 10 bases not matched to a gene. This CDR3 comprises 16 residues. The CDR3: CASSSPDRGHQQPQHF. The CDR3 DNA reads as TGTGCCAGCAGCTCCCCTGACAGGGGGCATCAACAGCCCCAGCATTTT.

The chain links TRBV6-1 to TRBJ2-1; TRBD2 matches at 10 bases. Germline assignment: CDR1 MNHNS and CDR2 SASEGT. Unmatched junction bases numbered 11, after V lost 4 bases and J lost 2 bases. The CDR3 is 18 residues long. CDR3 sequence (DNA): TGTGCCAGCAGTGCCGACTGGAGCGGGGGGGACCCCTACAATGAGCAGTTCTTC. Its protein is CASSADWSGGDPYNEQFF.

The genes are TRBV13 and TRBJ1-1, with 10 bases matching TRBD1. Germline loops: CDR1 PRHDT, CDR2 FYEKMQ (reference sequence). Trimming cost V 3 bases and J 5 bases; bases outside gene matches: 3. The CDR3 runs to 14 residues. The CDR3 protein is CASSFRTGGTEAFF. The CDR3, as DNA: TGTGCCAGCAGCTTTCGGACAGGGGGGACTGAAGCTTTCTTT.